The T cell receptor beta chain under discussion was sequenced for a study of blood T cells in healthy people across ages (dated by TCRdb to between 2015 and 2016). Turning to the overall study: In model experiments, roughly one uniquely barcoded TCR beta cDNA molecule per two T cells was captured by template switching. To avoid experimental bias, donors of different ages were randomly spread across the sequencing lanes. To track age-related changes in TCR beta repertoire diversity, the study relied on deep sequencing normalized with unique cDNA molecular identifiers. Using the same blood draw, the study looked at two additional independent replicas of 1 million unique cDNA reads for two donors, one aged 18 to 29 and the other aged 80 or older. The donors were split into four age groups: young (average 16 years), middle-aged (about 40), aged (approximately 60) and long-lived (roughly 77). Beyond this particular receptor, the publication reports: The percentage of naive T cells measured by flow cytometry correlated strongly with observed TCR beta diversity. Observed TCR beta diversity per million T cells fell roughly linearly with age, and a significant reduction was already apparent by age approximately 40. The long-lived group showed more naive CD4+ T cells, fewer expanded clones and increased TCR diversity than the aged group, suggesting age selection. Donor CMV infection status was unknown, potentially confounding age-related changes in expanded clonotypes. Since profiling was done on bulk unsorted PBMCs, naive and antigen-experienced compartments could not be conclusively compared. Estimates of total diversity from one million sequenced T cells were regarded as lower bounds and underestimates.

Library construction relied on 5' RACE. Reads for this sample came from an Illumina HiSeq 2500. A second PCR of roughly 6 to 11 cycles was run with a J-beta primer mix and a sample-barcoded 5' primer. A unique molecular identifier was introduced onto each TCR beta cDNA molecule by a template-switch 5' adaptor carrying 12 random nucleotides. At least 2.5 million CDR3-containing paired-end reads were obtained from each sample. All of the RNA was converted into first-strand cDNA using the Mint cDNA synthesis kit, with a TRBC-specific oligonucleotide serving as the primer. After uracil-DNA glycosylase treatment, a first 18-cycle PCR used universal primers M1SS and BC2_uni_R on all cDNA. In the paper's pipeline: For normalization, 1 million high-quality reads were randomly selected from each sample, with every read carrying a distinct molecular identifier. Instead of being binned into consensus sequences, reads that shared molecular identifiers were thrown out. CDR3 identification, clonotype clustering and error correction used MiTCR with a Q25 quality threshold and the strictest error-elimination algorithm. Lower-bound total TCR beta diversity was estimated with a nonparametric unseen species model using Euler transformation. TCRdb reanalyzed the raw reads on its own, using fastp at Q25 for trimming and MiXCR for clone calling, and kept in-frame beta chains. One record per CDR3 amino acid sequence lists the most common genes and DNA. The V and J calls come from TCRdb's annotation, not from the publication. This sample has 540,000 or so distinct CDR3 sequences in its table, and roughly 43% of those were observed once. 20% to 25% of the sample comes from the top ten.

As regards this clonotype: What this receptor recognizes is not known. No much larger clone is present one base from it, and per-base qualities are unavailable.

CDR1 is given as MNHEY and CDR2 as SVGEGT, both from the germline V gene. The CDR3 starts with the cysteine, ends with the phenylalanine, and has 15 residues. Left in the record is the CDR3 DNA by itself, 45 bases read in frame from the first base. Clipping removes 5 bases from V and 4 bases from J, with 7 as the unmatched junction base count. Donors were 39 systemically healthy Caucasian individuals from Russia aged 6 to 90 years. Each donor gave about 9.7 milliliters of peripheral blood, drawn into EDTA-treated Vacutainer tubes. Ficoll-Paque density-gradient centrifugation was used to isolate PBMCs, with at least 7 million per sample. Total RNA, at least 6 micrograms per sample, was extracted from PBMCs with Trizol reagent. For every donor, flow cytometry on a PBMC aliquot measured the percentage of naive CD45RAhigh/CD27high T cells.

Sequencing used blood. The chain was built from TRBV6-2 or TRBV6-3 and TRBJ1-1; the central 10 bases match TRBD1. This TCR was recovered from a man older than 75 in good health. The CDR3: CASSARQGASTEAFF. The DNA reads TGTGCCAGCAGTGCCAGACAGGGGGCTAGCACTGAAGCTTTCTTT.